Following are 9 T cell receptor beta chains from one sample sequenced in a study of T cell responses to AZD1222 COVID-19 vaccine. Method: immunoSEQ multiplex PCR; TCRdb's copy keeps in-frame clones and lacks some. Of under 140,000 clones in the sample, 92% were seen once. Sequencing used peripheral blood, obtained on day 0 of AZD1222 vaccination. The origin of the receptors is an adult in good health.

This sequence joins TRBV9 and TRBJ1-4, with TRBD1 identical over 7 bases. The germline V gene encodes CDR1 SGDLS and CDR2 YYNGEE. J gave up 13 bases and V 9 bases, and 6 bases lay outside the gene matches. The CDR3 loop spans 10 amino acids. CDR3 protein: CATRGRGLFF. The CDR3 nucleotides read TGTGCCACGAGGGGGCGAGGACTGTTTTTT.

The genes are TRBV19 and TRBJ1-1; 7 bases align to TRBD1. This CDR3 spans 13 amino acids. Trimming cost V 5 bases and J 4 bases; bases outside gene matches: 4. Per germline, CDR1 LNHDA and CDR2 SQIVND (reference sequence). CDR3 coding DNA: TGTGCCAGTAGTGAGCAGGGGGTCACTGAAGCTTTCTTT. The encoded protein is CASSEQGVTEAFF.

The V call is TRBV27, the J call TRBJ2-7, with a tentative D call TRBD2 (6 bases). Trimming left V 4 bases short and J 2 bases short, with 12 bases between. Germline values: CDR1 MNHEY, CDR2 SMNVEV (reference sequence). CDR3 length equals 14 residues. The CDR3: CASSYSGAAYEQYF. The DNA for the CDR3 is TGTGCCAGCAGTTATAGCGGAGCCGCCTACGAGCAGTACTTC.

V usage is TRBV29-1 and J usage is TRBJ1-4; D is uncertain. This CDR3 has 12 amino acids. V lost 5 bases to trimming and J lost 5 bases, with 9 bases between them. Germline V gene data show CDR1 as SQVTM and CDR2 as ANQGSEA. The CDR3 here is CSVLGWNEKLFF. The CDR3 nucleotides read TGCAGCGTTCTGGGTTGGAATGAAAAACTGTTTTTT.

The V gene is TRBV7-9, the J gene TRBJ1-2; D unresolved. The CDR3 has 12 residues. V was trimmed by 5 bases and J by 4 bases, leaving 8 bases between them. The germline V gene has CDR1 SEHNR and CDR2 FQNEAQ (reference sequence). The CDR3 sequence is CASSTGPYGYTF. As DNA, the CDR3 is TGTGCCAGCAGCACCGGGCCCTATGGCTACACCTTC.

As for this clone: Other nucleotide sequences from this sample produce the same CDR3. The chain uses TRBV29-1 and TRBJ1-5; 8 bases are shared with TRBD1. The CDR3 is 12 residues long. V lost 6 bases and J lost 4; bases outside the gene matches: 2. The V gene's germline CDR1 is SQVTM and CDR2 ANQGSEA. Here the CDR3 DNA reads TGCAGCGTCGGACAGGGAAATCAGCCCCAGCATTTT. This codes for CSVGQGNQPQHF.

This clone has a single count. The rearrangement uses TRBV25-1 and TRBJ1-3; D is uncertain. Trimming cost V 7 bases and J 1 base, with 8 bases left between them. The CDR3 extends over 13 amino acids. Per germline, CDR1 MGHDK and CDR2 SYGVNS. DNA of the CDR3: TGTGCCAGCAAGTGGGAATCTGGAAACACCATATATTTT. Its protein product is CASKWESGNTIYF.

The chain links TRBV7-9 to TRBJ2-2; 7 nucleotides line up with TRBD1. The V segment lost 5 bases and the J segment 4 bases; nucleotides outside the gene matches: 7. The length of the CDR3 is 15 residues. Germline assignment: CDR1 SEHNR and CDR2 FQNEAQ (reference sequence). DNA of the CDR3: TGTGCCAGCAGCAAAACCGGGACAGCCACCGGGGAGCTGTTTTTT. Translated: CASSKTGTATGELFF.

This chain connects TRBV7-6 to TRBJ2-6; maybe TRBD2 (6 bases). The CDR3 has 15 amino acids. V was pared by 5 bases and J by 4 bases, with 12 bases between. Germline V gene lookup returns CDR1 SGHVS and CDR2 FNYEAQ. CDR3 residues: CASSPGGSGANVLTF. The CDR3 bases are TGTGCCAGCAGCCCAGGAGGGTCCGGGGCCAACGTCCTGACTTTC.